This TCR beta chain comes out of a study of cytomegalovirus exposure and HLA in healthy donors. Study findings and constraints: Across donors, presence/absence analyses took sequencing depth to be roughly uniform.

The CDR3 runs 12 residues. Deletions cut 2 bases from V and 6 bases from J, with 6 bases between. Germline V gives CDR1 SEHNR, CDR2 FQNEAQ (reference sequence). Concerning this clone itself: Its specificity is unknown. Within the sample, other DNA sequences also encode this same CDR3.

A multiplex PCR was run with 60 Vbeta primers and 13 Jbeta primers. Measured with immunoSEQ multiplex PCR; TCRdb has only the in-frame clones, and not every one. The data show 75,000 to 95,000 clones, roughly 71% seen once. The sample comprised PBMCs. The V call is TRBV7-9, the J call TRBJ2-3; the D is unclear. This clonotype originated in a man between 50 and 59 years old in good health and CMV-seronegative. The CDR3 coding sequence is TGTGCCAGCAGCTTATCCGCGGATACGCAGTATTTT. It translates to CASSLSADTQYF.